This T cell receptor (beta chain) was identified in a study of T cells of healthy individuals. The CDR3 length is 18 residues. V lost 4 bases to trimming and J lost 2 bases; unmatched junction nucleotides: 12. Germline values: CDR1 ENHRY, CDR2 SYGVKD. TCRdb redid the calling of the 5' RACE reads with MiXCR, one entry per CDR3 protein. This table holds approximately 50,000 distinct CDR3 sequences, roughly 15% found once. The TCR sequence derives from a human donor in good health. The J gene is TRBJ2-3, the V gene TRBV10-3; TRBD2 aligns across 10 bases. The CDR3 loop reads CAISGSRLAGPLTDTQYF. The CDR3 DNA reads TGTGCCATCAGTGGTTCGAGACTAGCGGGTCCCCTCACAGATACGCAGTATTTT.